This T cell receptor (beta chain) was sequenced in a study of blood T cell repertoires in COVID-19. V shed 1 base and J shed 7 bases, with 10 bases lying between them. CDR1 is MGHDK, CDR2 SYGVNS, per germline. This CDR3 region has 13 residues. Assay used: immunoSEQ multiplex PCR; TCRdb lists only in-frame clones, some missing. The table lists fewer than 200,000 clones, less than 85% of them singletons. Sequencing used PBMCs or T cells enriched from blood (not recorded which). This TCR was sampled from a woman between 45 and 65 years old who had recovered from COVID-19. This chain uses TRBV25-1 with TRBJ2-5, with D perhaps TRBD2 (5 bases). DNA of the CDR3: TGTGCCAGCAGTGAATTTGCGGGTGGGACCCAGTACTTC. Protein: CASSEFAGGTQYF.